The source of this T cell receptor (beta chain) is a study of blood T cell repertoires in COVID-19 (TCRdb year 2020). With respect to the entire study: Collaborator samples came from the United States, Italy and Spain and covered acute and convalescent phases of COVID-19. The material from the prospective study consisted of cDNA or gDNA derived from T cells, B-cell-depleted T cells, or PBMCs. Samples were obtained from the ongoing ImmuneRACE study (first 160 participants) and from 1,200 or so subjects provided by 6 global collaborators. The dataset comprised deeply sampled blood TCRbeta repertoires from subjects exposed to, actively infected with, or recovered from COVID-19. A de-identified subject ID, COVID-19 status, age in years and sex were almost always included in the sample metadata. Where available, HLA class I and class II types were obtained from metadata supplied by the sample provider rather than from assay-based typing. A freely available public database, intended as a resource for researchers studying the immune response to SARS-CoV-2, is where the repertoires were released. Paper-wide results and their limitations: Clinical and demographic metadata were provided uncurated, with the amount varying by source and participant.

Inclusive of the bounding cysteine and phenylalanine, the CDR3 is 17 residues long. The only DNA kept is the CDR3, 51 bases in frame from the first base. As encoded in the germline V gene, CDR1 is SGHRS while CDR2 is YFSETQ. Germline trimming: 1 base from V, 5 bases from J; junction bases outside gene matches: 7. Participants in the prospective study were aged 18 to 89 years, lived in 20 to 30 United States geographic areas, and enrolled through a virtual design. In the prospective study, cohorts were assigned on the basis of participant-reported clinical history obtained from a screening survey and a study questionnaire. ImmuneRACE Cohort 3 recovered participants were defined by two consecutive negative NP/OP PCR tests, healthcare professional clearance, or symptom resolution. In the prospective study, mobile phlebotomists collected whole blood, serum and a nasopharyngeal or oropharyngeal swab from each participant. Additional blood draws and questionnaires over an approximately 2-month period could optionally be provided by prospective study participants. Before DNA extraction, prospective study blood samples were shipped either frozen or at room temperature.

About this clone: Its target antigen remains unknown. Base qualities are not at hand, and no much larger clone is one base apart.

The immunoSEQ Assay, a bias-controlled multiplex PCR, was used to amplify TCRbeta CDR3 regions from genomic DNA. Turning to the authors' computational methods: The number of nucleated cells in each sample was estimated by amplification of reference gene primers within the assay. To quantify the absolute abundance of each unique TCRbeta CDR3 rearrangement, sequence reads were collapsed and filtered. For each sample, productive Simpson clonality was calculated by taking the square root of Simpson's diversity index across productive rearrangements. TCRdb took this table from immuneACCESS and kept in-frame rearrangements with V and J called. Such tables lack part of the clones; where checked against another copy, unresolved V genes explain under half of the gap, and the rest is unexplained. Clone size and the V and J calls come from that table; the DNA yielded D and trimming. Across this sample there are 150,000 or so clones, with roughly 79% seen only once. Of the sample, 2.5% to 3% is held by the ten largest clones.

The chain uses TRBV5-1 and TRBJ2-5; the junction holds 14 bases that match TRBD2. This TCR was recovered from a woman aged 50 to 60 who had recovered from COVID-19. The sample taken for sequencing was PBMCs or T cells enriched from blood (not recorded which). This receptor carries the CDR3 CASSLRRLAGGQETQYF. In nucleotides, the sequence is TGCGCCAGCAGCTTGCGGCGACTAGCGGGGGGGCAGGAGACCCAGTACTTC.